Listed below are T cell receptor beta chains from one sample, sequenced in a study of blood T cell repertoires in COVID-19. Sequenced by immunoSEQ multiplex PCR; TCRdb stores in-frame clones only, minus some. The profile shows approximately 250,000 clones, about nine tenths of them singletons. The sequencing input was peripheral blood. These receptors all come from a man younger than 45 with COVID-19, enrolled during active disease. Each CDR3 is given with its conserved first and last residue. Each record gives: D gene, V gene, J gene, clone size, CDR3 DNA, CDR3 protein. D genes are given only for firm matches. Part of the rows lack a size; the others show once, few, many or a class for expanded clones.

TRBD1	TRBV6-5	TRBJ2-7	.	TGTGCCAGCAAAACAGGGGTGAACTACGAGCAGTACTTC	CASKTGVNYEQYF
.	TRBV11-2	TRBJ2-3	once	TGTGCCAGCGGAGTAACGGCAGATACGCAGTATTTT	CASGVTADTQYF
TRBD1	TRBV7-9	TRBJ1-2	.	TGTGCCAGCAGCTCTTTGACAGGGACCGGCTACACCTTC	CASSSLTGTGYTF
TRBD2	TRBV2	TRBJ2-3	.	TGTGCCAGCAGTGTTGGTAGCGGGGGGCTGAGCACAGATACGCAGTATTTT	CASSVGSGGLSTDTQYF
.	TRBV2	TRBJ1-5	.	TGTGCCAGCAGGGAGGATCAGCCCCAGCATTTT	CASREDQPQHF
TRBD2	TRBV5-1	TRBJ2-2	.	TGCGCCAGCAGCTCCCTAGCGGGGGGAAACACCGGGGAGCTGTTTTTT	CASSSLAGGNTGELFF
TRBD2	TRBV6-5	TRBJ2-1	.	TGTGCCAGCAGGAGACTAGCGACGAATGAGCAGTTCTTC	CASRRLATNEQFF
.	TRBV6-5	TRBJ2-1	.	TGTGCCAGCATAAGAACAGGGACCTACAATGAGCAGTTCTTC	CASIRTGTYNEQFF
TRBD1	TRBV30	TRBJ1-5	.	TGTGCCTGGAGCCCAATGGCGTGGGGACAGAACAATCAGCCCCAGCATTTT	CAWSPMAWGQNNQPQHF
TRBD1	TRBV18	TRBJ2-7	.	TGTGCCAGCTCACAGGGGGCGCGCAGCGAGCAGTACTTC	CASSQGARSEQYF
.	TRBV9	TRBJ2-2	.	TGTGCCAGCAGCGTAGACGCTAGGGGGAACACCGGGGAGCTGTTTTTT	CASSVDARGNTGELFF
.	TRBV18	TRBJ1-2	.	TGTGCCAGCTCACCAGAACGGAACTATGGCTACACCTTC	CASSPERNYGYTF
.	TRBV19	TRBJ2-1	.	TGTGCCAGTAGTATAATAGGGGGTTTCGGCAATGAGCAGTTCTTC	CASSIIGGFGNEQFF
.	TRBV6-1	TRBJ2-5	.	TGTGCTAGCAGTGAAGGAACAGGGAAAGAGACCCAGTACTTC	CASSEGTGKETQYF
TRBD1	TRBV11-2	TRBJ1-5	.	TGTGCCAGCAGCGCGACAGGGGCCTTCAATCAGCCCCAGCATTTT	CASSATGAFNQPQHF
.	TRBV6-5	TRBJ1-3	.	TGTGCCAGCAGAAACGTCGGGAGCTCTGGAAACACCATATATTTT	CASRNVGSSGNTIYF
.	TRBV11-2	TRBJ1-6	.	TGTGCCAGCAGCTTGCAGGGGTCACCCCTCCACTTT	CASSLQGSPLHF
TRBD2	TRBV19	TRBJ2-7	once	TGTGCCAGTAGTATAGGGGAGGGCCTCCGCGACTACGAGCAGTACTTC	CASSIGEGLRDYEQYF
.	TRBV5-1	TRBJ2-1	once	TGCGCCAGCAGCCAAAACAGGGATCCCTTCGGCCATGAGCAGTTCTTC	CASSQNRDPFGHEQFF
.	TRBV6-1	TRBJ2-1	.	TGTGCCAGCAGTGTCCAGGGGGGTCTATCCTACAATGAGCAGTTCTTC	CASSVQGGLSYNEQFF
.	TRBV7-3	TRBJ1-2	.	TGTGCCAGCAGCTTAACAGGCGGCGGCTACACCTTC	CASSLTGGGYTF
TRBD1	TRBV27	TRBJ2-3	.	TGTGCCAGCAGTTTATCGAATCCCGGACAGGGGGCTATAGATACGCAGTATTTT	CASSLSNPGQGAIDTQYF
.	TRBV12-3/TRBV12-4	TRBJ1-2	.	TGTGCCAGCAGTTTGGGCATAGGCTACACCTTC	CASSLGIGYTF
.	TRBV6-2/TRBV6-3	TRBJ2-3	.	TGTGCCAGCAGGCCTCCTAGTACGGGGACTGTCACAGATACGCAGTATTTT	CASRPPSTGTVTDTQYF
TRBD1	TRBV5-1	TRBJ1-1	.	TGCGCCAGCAGCGTTGACAGGGGGGCTGAAGCTTTCTTT	CASSVDRGAEAFF
.	TRBV30	TRBJ2-4	.	TGTGCCTGGGGGGGCTCCCAGGGAGCCAAAAACATTCAGTACTTC	CAWGGSQGAKNIQYF
TRBD1	TRBV11-2	TRBJ2-3	once	TGTGCCAGCAGCTTAGGTGCAGGGGGCCCAGATACGCAGTATTTT	CASSLGAGGPDTQYF
TRBD1	TRBV4-1	TRBJ1-4	.	TGCGCCAGCAGCGCAGGACAGGGGGCCGATGAAAAACTGTTTTTT	CASSAGQGADEKLFF
TRBD2	TRBV4-1	TRBJ2-5	.	TGCGCCAGCAGACATAGCGGGGAAGAGACCCAGTACTTC	CASRHSGEETQYF
TRBD1	TRBV6-6	TRBJ2-5	.	TGTGCCAGCAGAGCGCCCGGGACAGCCCAAGAGACCCAGTACTTC	CASRAPGTAQETQYF
.	TRBV2	TRBJ1-4	.	TGTGCCAGCAGTGTAATCAGGGGCAGAGGTGAAAAACTGTTTTTT	CASSVIRGRGEKLFF
.	TRBV10-3	TRBJ1-2	.	TGTGCCATCCGAAATACAGGTCTCGCCTATGGCTACACCTTC	CAIRNTGLAYGYTF
TRBD1	TRBV7-2	TRBJ1-5	.	TGTGCCAGCAGCTCCGAGTTGCAGGGGGCGATTTGGCCCCAGCATTTT	CASSSELQGAIWPQHF
TRBD1	TRBV6-5	TRBJ2-5	once	TGTGCCAGCAGCCCCGGAGACAGGGGTGAGACCCAGTACTTC	CASSPGDRGETQYF
.	TRBV30	TRBJ1-6	.	TGTGCCTGGAGTCAGGTTGGGTCACCCCTCCACTTT	CAWSQVGSPLHF
TRBD2	TRBV18	TRBJ2-3	.	TGTGCCAGCTCCTACGGACTAGCGGGGGGCTCAGATACGCAGTATTTT	CASSYGLAGGSDTQYF
.	TRBV11-2	TRBJ2-3	.	TGTGCCAGCAGCCCCGGGGTCGGTGTTACAGATACGCAGTATTTT	CASSPGVGVTDTQYF
TRBD1	TRBV5-5	TRBJ1-2	.	TGTGCCAGCAGCTTGGGACAGGGGCCCTTCTATGGCTACACCTTC	CASSLGQGPFYGYTF
.	TRBV7-9	TRBJ1-2	.	TGTGCCAGCAGCTTAGCGGGCAGGGACTATGGCTACACCTTC	CASSLAGRDYGYTF
TRBD2	TRBV3-1/TRBV3-2	TRBJ2-2	.	TGTGCCAGCAGCCAAAAGCGGGGTACCGGGGAGCTGTTTTTT	CASSQKRGTGELFF
TRBD1	TRBV2	TRBJ2-5	.	TGTGCCAGCAGATCAGGGGGAGAGACCCAGTACTTC	CASRSGGETQYF
.	TRBV6-1	TRBJ2-7	once	TGTGCCAGCAGTGAATTAGGGCAGGGAAGGTACGAGCAGTACTTC	CASSELGQGRYEQYF
TRBD1	TRBV5-1	TRBJ2-1	.	TGCGCCAGCAGCTGGGGCGGACAGGGGACCTACAATGAGCAGTTCTTC	CASSWGGQGTYNEQFF
.	TRBV3-1/TRBV3-2	TRBJ1-4	.	TGTGCCAGCAGCCAAGATCTGGTGGGAGGACTGTTTTTT	CASSQDLVGGLFF
.	TRBV7-9	TRBJ2-3	.	TGTGCCAGCAGCTTAGCATCTGGGCCAGATACGCAGTATTTT	CASSLASGPDTQYF
.	TRBV2	TRBJ1-3	.	TGTGCCAGCACCGAGAGAGGGGGTGGAAACACCATATATTTT	CASTERGGGNTIYF
TRBD1	TRBV5-6	TRBJ1-6	once	TGTGCCAGCAGCTTGTGGGGCGACAGGGTTGGTTCACCCCTCCACTTT	CASSLWGDRVGSPLHF